Listed here are 23 T cell receptor beta chains from one sample, sequenced in a study of T cell responses to AZD1222 COVID-19 vaccine. Method: immunoSEQ multiplex PCR; TCRdb's copy keeps in-frame clones and lacks some. Of approximately 140,000 clones listed, around 90% are singletons. The input for sequencing was peripheral blood, taken 28 days after the second AZD1222 dose. These receptors were obtained from an adult who received the AZD1222 COVID-19 vaccine.

This clone was counted a single time. The chain carries TRBV2 and TRBJ2-3; D assignment may be TRBD1 or TRBD2 (5 bases each). The CDR3 runs to 12 residues. Germline V gene sequence: CDR1 SNHLY, CDR2 FYNNEI. Trimming took off 3 bases at V and 14 bases at J, with 15 bases between the two ends. CDR3 region: CASSDRDLVRYF. In nucleotides, the CDR3 is TGTGCCAGCAGTGACCGGGACCTCGTTAGGTATTTT.

The chain is built from TRBV7-7 and TRBJ2-1, with a possible D match to TRBD2 (6 bases). The germline CDR1 and CDR2 sequences are SSHAT and FNYEAQ (reference sequence). The CDR3 has 15 residues. V was cut by 5 bases and J by 0 bases, with 11 bases left in between. For the CDR3, the DNA is TGTGCCAGCAGCCGGGACTCTATCTCCTACAATGAGCAGTTCTTC. Protein sequence: CASSRDSISYNEQFF. The complete variable domain, with remaining parts taken from reference TRBV7-7 and TRBJ2-1, reads GAGVSQSPRYKVTKRGQDVTLRCDPISSHATLYWYQQALGQGPEFLTYFNYEAQPDKSGLPSDRFSAERPEGSISTLTIQRTEQRDSAMYRCASSRDSISYNEQFFGPGTRLTVL.

This clone showed up just a few times. V and J are TRBV10-3 and TRBJ1-2; D is uncertain. The CDR3 is 14 residues long. Germline CDR1 and CDR2: ENHRY and SYGVKD. Trimming stripped 4 bases from V and 6 bases from J, with 15 bases between. Written as DNA, the CDR3 is TGTGCCATCAGTGGTGGAGACCGAGTTAATGGCTACACCTTC. Translation gives CAISGGDRVNGYTF.

The rearrangement links TRBV7-9 to TRBJ1-4; 7 positions match TRBD1. This CDR3 is 15 amino acids long. The V segment lost 3 bases and the J segment 6 bases; nucleotides outside the gene matches: 7. CDR1 and CDR2 from the germline V gene are SEHNR and FQNEAQ (reference sequence). Written as DNA, the CDR3 is TGTGCCAGCAGCTTTTCTGGAGGGGGCGATGAAAAACTGTTTTTT. It is translated as CASSFSGGGDEKLFF.

V gene TRBV29-1 combines with J gene TRBJ1-1; D is uncertain. The CDR3 is 13 amino acids. Germline CDR1 reads SQVTM; CDR2 reads ANQGSEA. V lost 2 bases and J 4 bases, leaving 11 bases between the germline ends. CDR3 loop: CSVEKVGGTEAFF. The CDR3 region has the DNA TGCAGCGTTGAAAAGGTGGGCGGCACTGAAGCTTTCTTT.

This clone was counted many times. The genes are TRBV24-1 and TRBJ2-2, with TRBD1 as a possible D gene (6 bases). This CDR3 region has 17 residues. The V gene lost 5 bases and the J gene lost 4 bases, with 19 bases spanning the gap. The V gene's germline CDR1 is KGHDR and CDR2 SFDVKD. The CDR3 region is CATSVSGAGVATGELFF. The CDR3 region has the DNA TGTGCCACCAGTGTCTCCGGGGCAGGGGTTGCCACCGGGGAGCTGTTTTTT.

The CDR3 DNA reads TGTGCCAGCAGCCCCCTTGGGGGGTGGTACGAGCAGTACTTC. Translating it yields CASSPLGGWYEQYF. The chain carries TRBV3-1 (or the pseudogene TRBV3-2) and TRBJ2-7; D might be TRBD2 (6 bases). This CDR3 region has 14 residues. Germline CDR1 and CDR2: LGHDT and YNNKEL (reference sequence). Trimming removed 4 bases at V and 4 bases at J, with 14 bases between.

The chain joins TRBV3-1 (or the pseudogene TRBV3-2) to TRBJ1-3; D remains unclear. Trimming removed 4 bases from V and 0 bases from J, with 10 bases in between. Germline V gene data show CDR1 as LGHDT and CDR2 as YNNKEL (reference sequence). The CDR3 has 15 amino acids. The CDR3 DNA is TGTGCCAGCAGCCGGCTGTTTCTCTCTGGAAACACCATATATTTT. This translates into CASSRLFLSGNTIYF.

On this clone itself: Other DNA sequences in this sample translate to the same CDR3. The chain combines TRBV27 with TRBJ1-1; TRBD1 aligns across 10 bases. Germline CDR1 MNHEY, CDR2 SMNVEV (reference sequence). The V gene end was trimmed by 4 bases and the J gene end by 3 bases; junction bases not matched to a gene: 2. This CDR3 comprises 14 residues. The CDR3 nucleotides are TGTGCCAGCAGTTCGGACAGGGGGGACACTGAAGCTTTCTTT. Translation: CASSSDRGDTEAFF.

The rearrangement joins TRBV27 to TRBJ2-3; 7 nucleotides agree with TRBD2. The germline V gene has CDR1 MNHEY and CDR2 SMNVEV (reference sequence). The CDR3 is 14 amino acids. V dropped 5 bases and J dropped 14; count of bases not matched to a gene: 16. The CDR3 sequence: CASSPTITSVHMYF. The CDR3 region has the DNA TGTGCCAGCAGTCCAACAATTACTAGCGTTCACATGTATTTT.

V gene TRBV20-1 combines with J gene TRBJ2-1; D is perhaps TRBD2 (5 bases). The CDR3 covers 10 residues. The V gene's germline CDR1 is DFQATT and CDR2 SNEGSKA (reference sequence). The CDR3 sequence: CSGVRNEQFF. Written as DNA, the CDR3 is TGCAGCGGGGTTCGTAATGAGCAGTTCTTC.

This sequence joins TRBV6-6 and TRBJ2-7; the match to TRBD2 covers 11 bases. The CDR3 loop spans 20 amino acids. Germline CDR1 is MNHNY and CDR2 is SVGAGI (reference sequence). V lost 5 bases, J lost 1 base, and 19 bases stayed unmatched. CDR3 region: CASSPRVGLAGGRLSYEQYF. The CDR3 DNA follows: TGTGCCAGCAGTCCCAGAGTGGGGCTAGCGGGAGGTAGACTATCCTACGAGCAGTACTTC.

This rearrangement joins TRBV5-1 to TRBJ1-2, with 9 bases matching TRBD1. The germline gives CDR1 SGHRS, CDR2 YFSETQ. The CDR3 sequence is 14 residues long. Trimming at V came to 4 bases and at J to 3 bases, leaving 4 bases not matched to a gene. The CDR3 here is CASSPTGGYYGYTF. The CDR3 DNA is TGCGCCAGCAGCCCGACAGGGGGATACTATGGCTACACCTTC.

The rearrangement links TRBV19 to TRBJ1-1; weak D call: TRBD1 (5 bases). CDR1 is LNHDA and CDR2 is SQIVND in the germline V gene (reference sequence). Trimming pared 4 bases from V and 1 base from J, leaving 10 bases between. This CDR3 region has 14 residues. CDR3 in DNA: TGTGCCAGTAGTACCGGACAACCGAACACTGAAGCTTTCTTT. This sequence encodes CASSTGQPNTEAFF.

This clone has a single count. The chain couples TRBV28 to TRBJ1-6; 7 bases match TRBD1. Unmatched junction bases numbered 7, after V lost 6 bases and J lost 5 bases. CDR1 and CDR2 from the germline V gene are MDHEN and SYDVKM. The CDR3 loop spans 15 amino acids. CDR3 nucleotide sequence: TGTGCCAGCAGACCTTCGACAGGGCATAATTCACCCCTCCACTTT. Protein sequence: CASRPSTGHNSPLHF.

The chain has TRBV15 and TRBJ2-5; D remains ambiguous. The CDR3 is made up of 15 amino acids. The V gene lost 4 bases and the J gene lost 5 bases, with 17 bases spanning the gap. Germline V lookup: CDR1 LNHNV, CDR2 YYDKDF (reference sequence). The CDR3 protein is CATSNPGEGRETQYF. DNA for the CDR3: TGTGCCACCAGCAACCCTGGGGAAGGGCGGGAGACCCAGTACTTC.

The chain is built from TRBV6-5 and TRBJ1-1; no reliable D call. Germline CDR1 MNHEY, CDR2 SVGAGI. The CDR3 length is 14 residues. V was clipped by 0 bases and J by 5 bases, with 10 bases between them. The CDR3 DNA reads as TGTGCCAGCAGTTACTCGAAGGTCTTGACTGAAGCTTTCTTT. Its protein product is CASSYSKVLTEAFF.

The rearrangement uses TRBV5-1 and TRBJ2-3, with 9 bases that match TRBD2. The V segment lost 0 bases and the J segment 4 bases; nucleotides outside the gene matches: 3. Per the germline V gene, CDR1 is SGHRS and CDR2 is YFSETQ. The CDR3 totals 15 residues. This CDR3 reads CASSLVAGEPDTQYF. The CDR3 DNA reads as TGCGCCAGCAGCTTGGTAGCGGGAGAGCCAGATACGCAGTATTTT.

This chain connects TRBV24-1 to TRBJ2-3; D is unresolved. This CDR3 has 16 residues. V was trimmed by 4 bases and J by 1 base, leaving 14 bases between them. Germline CDR1 is KGHDR and CDR2 is SFDVKD. The CDR3 here is CATSEPHAAGTDTQYF. In nucleotides, the CDR3 is TGTGCCACCAGTGAGCCCCACGCGGCAGGCACAGATACGCAGTATTTT.

A note on this clone: An end of the junction differs from the germline gene, which may be a read error. The chain is built from TRBV11-2 and TRBJ2-1; D might be TRBD2 (5 bases). The germline V gene has CDR1 SGHAT and CDR2 FQNNGV. The CDR3 is 13 residues long. Written as DNA, the CDR3 is TGTGCCAGCAGGTTAGCGTCCTACAATGAGCAGTTCTTC. Translated, it gives CASRLASYNEQFF.

The CDR3 DNA reads as TGTGCCAGCAGCCAAGATCGGCAGGGGTATGGCTACACCTTC. Amino acids: CASSQDRQGYGYTF. The J gene is TRBJ1-2, the V gene TRBV3-1 (or the pseudogene TRBV3-2); tentative D call: TRBD1 (6 bases). Germline CDR1 reads LGHDT; CDR2 reads YNNKEL (reference sequence). V dropped 0 bases and J dropped 5 bases, with 10 bases sitting between them. The CDR3 is 14 amino acids.

The rearrangement uses TRBV6-6 and TRBJ2-7; tentative D call: TRBD2 (6 bases). The germline V and J ends were trimmed by 5 bases and 8 bases, with 13 bases remaining between them. Germline loops: CDR1 MNHNY, CDR2 SVGAGI (reference sequence). This CDR3 spans 12 amino acids. CDR3 sequence: CASSQRDSKQYF. Here the CDR3 DNA reads TGTGCCAGCAGTCAACGGGACTCCAAGCAGTACTTC.

The chain combines TRBV4-1 with TRBJ1-1; tentatively, D is TRBD1 (5 bases). Germline V lookup: CDR1 MGHRA, CDR2 YSYEKL. V dropped 1 base and J dropped 4 bases, with 22 bases sitting between them. The CDR3 length is 18 residues. Here the CDR3 reads CASSQGGPTRGFSTEAFF. The CDR3 DNA is TGCGCCAGCAGCCAAGGAGGGCCAACTCGGGGGTTCAGCACTGAAGCTTTCTTT.